Below, 8 T cell receptor beta chains from the same sample are listed, as sequenced in a study of regulatory T cells in long-lasting Graves disease. The TCR beta library used iRepertoire HTBI primers with Arm-PCR amplification of CDR3. A single record per CDR3 protein comes from TCRdb applying MiXCR to the multiplex PCR reads. Of 250,000 to 300,000 distinct CDR3 sequences in the sample, 15% to 20% are singletons; the top ten hold roughly 15%. Time point reported: newly diagnosed GD, antithyroid drugs for less than 3 months. Extracted RNA from PBMCs served as the source of the TCR library. These data were likewise used in another study, on T cells in Graves' hyperthyroidism and ophthalmopathy.

Sequencing used peripheral blood mononuclear cells (PBMCs), obtained at new diagnosis, from a patient treated with antithyroid drugs. The origin of the receptors is a woman aged 30 to 39 with Graves disease.

This clonotype was recorded at least ten times. The junction departs from germline at one end; a sequencing error may be responsible. V gene TRBV5-1 combines with J gene TRBJ2-6, with D possibly matching TRBD2 (5 bases). Germline V lookup: CDR1 SGHRS, CDR2 YFSETQ. The CDR3 runs 15 residues. DNA of the CDR3: TGTGCCAGCAGTTTAGAGGGATCTGGGGCCAACGTCCTGACTTTC. Its translation: CASSLEGSGANVLTF.

Ten or more counts support this clonotype. V is TRBV4-1 and J is TRBJ2-5; D perhaps matches TRBD2 (6 bases). Germline V CDR1 and CDR2: MGHRA, YSYEKL. V dropped 1 base and J dropped 1 base, with 13 bases sitting between them. CDR3 length equals 16 residues. CDR3 DNA: TGCGCCAGCAGCCAAGGGTCGGGGGAAATCCAAGAGACCCAGTACTTC. It translates to CASSQGSGEIQETQYF.

This clonotype was observed at least ten times. DNA for the CDR3: TGTGCCAGCAGCGGTCCCGGTGGCGGGGAGCTGTTTTTT. Translation: CASSGPGGGELFF. The chain is built from TRBV11-3 and TRBJ2-2; D unresolved. CDR3 length: 13 residues. Trimming took off 5 bases at V and 7 bases at J, with 11 bases between the two ends. CDR1 SGHNT and CDR2 YENEEA come from the germline V gene. The variable domain in full, completed from reference TRBV11-3 and TRBJ2-2, reads EAGVVQSPRYKIIEKKQPVAFWCNPISGHNTLYWYLQNLGQGPELLIRYENEEAVDDSQLPKDRFSAERLKGVDSTLKIQPAELGDSAVYLCASSGPGGGELFFGEGSRLTVL.

This clonotype has at least ten counts. J is TRBJ1-2 and V is TRBV7-9; tentatively, D is TRBD1 (6 bases). The V end lost 0 bases, the J end lost 7 bases, and 12 bases lay between the germline ends. The CDR3 spans 14 residues. The germline V gene has CDR1 SEHNR and CDR2 FQNEAQ (reference sequence). The CDR3 DNA reads as TGTGCCAGCAGCTTAGCGGACAGAGGGGGTGGCTACACCTTC. Encoded protein: CASSLADRGGGYTF.

This clonotype was detected ten times or more. V gene TRBV2 combines with J gene TRBJ2-7, with TRBD1 as a possible D gene (6 bases). Germline lookup yields CDR1 SNHLY and CDR2 FYNNEI. The CDR3 is made up of 15 amino acids. Trimming pared 4 bases from V and 3 bases from J, leaving 16 bases between. CDR3 bases: TGTGCCAGCAGTGGCGGACAGCTTACTCGCTACGAGCAGTACTTC. It yields the protein CASSGGQLTRYEQYF.

The V and J genes are TRBV20-1 and TRBJ2-3; TRBD1 aligns across 8 bases. Matching the DNA end better, TRBJ2-7 makes the J call doubtful. Germline CDR1 reads DFQATT; CDR2 reads SNEGSKA (reference sequence). CDR3 length: 13 amino acids. The CDR3 protein is CSARGRGLYEQYF. CDR3 nucleotide sequence: TGCAGTGCTAGAGGCAGGGGGCTCTACGAGCAGTACTTC.

The sample holds many counts of this clonotype. The chain uses TRBV2 and TRBJ2-7; the D is unclear. The V end lost 4 bases, the J end lost 3 bases, and 10 bases lay between the germline ends. The germline V gene has CDR1 SNHLY and CDR2 FYNNEI. The CDR3 length is 13 residues. The CDR3 DNA reads as TGTGCCAGCAGTGCACCCCGGCACTACGAGCAGTACTTC. As protein: CASSAPRHYEQYF.

This clonotype appeared a few times. V usage is TRBV2 and J usage is TRBJ2-4; tentative D call: TRBD1 (7 bases). Trimming left V 3 bases short and J 8 bases short, with 14 bases between. The CDR3 covers 14 residues. The V gene's germline CDR1 is SNHLY and CDR2 FYNNEI. The CDR3 loop is CASSEGQGGYIQYF. DNA of the CDR3: TGTGCCAGCAGTGAGGGCCAGGGGGGTTACATTCAGTACTTC. The full variable domain, with the rest looked up from reference TRBV2 and TRBJ2-4, is EPEVTQTPSHQVTQMGQEVILRCVPISNHLYFYWYRQILGQKVEFLVSFYNNEISEKSEIFDDQFSVERPDGSNFTLKIRSTKLEDSAMYFCASSEGQGGYIQYFGAGTRLSVL.